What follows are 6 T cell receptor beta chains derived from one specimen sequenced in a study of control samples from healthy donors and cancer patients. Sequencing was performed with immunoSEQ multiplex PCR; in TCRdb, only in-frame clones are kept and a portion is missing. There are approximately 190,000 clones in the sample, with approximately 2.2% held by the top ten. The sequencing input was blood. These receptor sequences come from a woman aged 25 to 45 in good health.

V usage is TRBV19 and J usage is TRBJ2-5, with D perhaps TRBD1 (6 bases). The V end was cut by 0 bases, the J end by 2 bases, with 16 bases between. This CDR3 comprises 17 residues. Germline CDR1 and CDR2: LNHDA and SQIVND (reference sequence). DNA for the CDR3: TGTGCCAGTAGTATAGATCTTACAGGGCTTTCTCAAGAGACCCAGTACTTC. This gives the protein CASSIDLTGLSQETQYF.

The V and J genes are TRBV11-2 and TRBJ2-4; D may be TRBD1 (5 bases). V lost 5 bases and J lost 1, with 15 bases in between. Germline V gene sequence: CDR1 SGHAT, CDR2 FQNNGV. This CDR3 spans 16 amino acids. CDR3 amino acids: CASSPPGFRAKNIQYF. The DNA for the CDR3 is TGTGCCAGCAGCCCGCCAGGGTTTAGGGCCAAAAACATTCAGTACTTC. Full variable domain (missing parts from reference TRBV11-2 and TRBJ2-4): EAGVAQSPRYKIIEKRQSVAFWCNPISGHATLYWYQQILGQGPKLLIQFQNNGVVDDSQLPKDRFSAERLKGVDSTLKIQPAKLEDSAVYLCASSPPGFRAKNIQYFGAGTRLSVL.

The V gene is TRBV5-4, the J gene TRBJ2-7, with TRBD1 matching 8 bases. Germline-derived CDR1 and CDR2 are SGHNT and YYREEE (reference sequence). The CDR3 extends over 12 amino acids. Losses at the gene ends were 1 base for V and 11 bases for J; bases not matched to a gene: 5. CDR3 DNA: TGTGCCAGCAGCTTGTCCCCGGGACAGGAGTACTTC. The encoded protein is CASSLSPGQEYF.

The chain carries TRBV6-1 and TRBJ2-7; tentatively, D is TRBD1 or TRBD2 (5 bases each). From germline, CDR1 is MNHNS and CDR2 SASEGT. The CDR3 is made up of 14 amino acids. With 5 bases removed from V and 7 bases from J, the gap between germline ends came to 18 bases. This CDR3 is CASSLWGSSGEQYF. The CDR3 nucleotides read TGTGCCAGCAGTTTGTGGGGGAGCTCGGGGGAGCAGTACTTC.

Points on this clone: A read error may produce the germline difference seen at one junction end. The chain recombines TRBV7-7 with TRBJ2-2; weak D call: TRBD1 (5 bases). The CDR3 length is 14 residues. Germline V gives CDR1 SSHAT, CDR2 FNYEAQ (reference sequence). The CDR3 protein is CASSLDINTGELFF. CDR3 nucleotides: TGTGCTAGCAGCCTGGACATTAACACCGGGGAGCTGTTTTTT.

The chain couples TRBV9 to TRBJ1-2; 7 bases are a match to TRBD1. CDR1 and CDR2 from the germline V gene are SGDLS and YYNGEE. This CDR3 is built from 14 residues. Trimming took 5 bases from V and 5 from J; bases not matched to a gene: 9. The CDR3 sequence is CASRLQGSGYGYTF. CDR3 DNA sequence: TGTGCCAGCAGACTACAGGGGTCAGGTTATGGCTACACCTTC.